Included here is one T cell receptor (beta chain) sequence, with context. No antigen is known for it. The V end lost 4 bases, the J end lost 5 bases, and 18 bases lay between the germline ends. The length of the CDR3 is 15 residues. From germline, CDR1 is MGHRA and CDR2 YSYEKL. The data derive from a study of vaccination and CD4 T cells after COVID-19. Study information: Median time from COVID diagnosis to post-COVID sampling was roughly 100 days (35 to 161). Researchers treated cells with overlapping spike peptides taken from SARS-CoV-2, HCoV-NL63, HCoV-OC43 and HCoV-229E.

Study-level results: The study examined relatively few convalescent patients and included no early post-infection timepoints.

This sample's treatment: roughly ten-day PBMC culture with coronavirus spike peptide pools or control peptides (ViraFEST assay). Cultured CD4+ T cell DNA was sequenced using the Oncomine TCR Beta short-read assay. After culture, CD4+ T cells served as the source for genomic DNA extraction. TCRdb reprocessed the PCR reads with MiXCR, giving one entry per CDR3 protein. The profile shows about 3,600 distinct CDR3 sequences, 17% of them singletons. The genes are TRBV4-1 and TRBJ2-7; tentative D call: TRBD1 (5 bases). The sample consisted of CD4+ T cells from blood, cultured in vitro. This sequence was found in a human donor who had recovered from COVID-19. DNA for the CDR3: TGCGCCAGCAGCCCGCGGACAATCCCTGGCCACGAGCAGTACTTC. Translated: CASSPRTIPGHEQYF.